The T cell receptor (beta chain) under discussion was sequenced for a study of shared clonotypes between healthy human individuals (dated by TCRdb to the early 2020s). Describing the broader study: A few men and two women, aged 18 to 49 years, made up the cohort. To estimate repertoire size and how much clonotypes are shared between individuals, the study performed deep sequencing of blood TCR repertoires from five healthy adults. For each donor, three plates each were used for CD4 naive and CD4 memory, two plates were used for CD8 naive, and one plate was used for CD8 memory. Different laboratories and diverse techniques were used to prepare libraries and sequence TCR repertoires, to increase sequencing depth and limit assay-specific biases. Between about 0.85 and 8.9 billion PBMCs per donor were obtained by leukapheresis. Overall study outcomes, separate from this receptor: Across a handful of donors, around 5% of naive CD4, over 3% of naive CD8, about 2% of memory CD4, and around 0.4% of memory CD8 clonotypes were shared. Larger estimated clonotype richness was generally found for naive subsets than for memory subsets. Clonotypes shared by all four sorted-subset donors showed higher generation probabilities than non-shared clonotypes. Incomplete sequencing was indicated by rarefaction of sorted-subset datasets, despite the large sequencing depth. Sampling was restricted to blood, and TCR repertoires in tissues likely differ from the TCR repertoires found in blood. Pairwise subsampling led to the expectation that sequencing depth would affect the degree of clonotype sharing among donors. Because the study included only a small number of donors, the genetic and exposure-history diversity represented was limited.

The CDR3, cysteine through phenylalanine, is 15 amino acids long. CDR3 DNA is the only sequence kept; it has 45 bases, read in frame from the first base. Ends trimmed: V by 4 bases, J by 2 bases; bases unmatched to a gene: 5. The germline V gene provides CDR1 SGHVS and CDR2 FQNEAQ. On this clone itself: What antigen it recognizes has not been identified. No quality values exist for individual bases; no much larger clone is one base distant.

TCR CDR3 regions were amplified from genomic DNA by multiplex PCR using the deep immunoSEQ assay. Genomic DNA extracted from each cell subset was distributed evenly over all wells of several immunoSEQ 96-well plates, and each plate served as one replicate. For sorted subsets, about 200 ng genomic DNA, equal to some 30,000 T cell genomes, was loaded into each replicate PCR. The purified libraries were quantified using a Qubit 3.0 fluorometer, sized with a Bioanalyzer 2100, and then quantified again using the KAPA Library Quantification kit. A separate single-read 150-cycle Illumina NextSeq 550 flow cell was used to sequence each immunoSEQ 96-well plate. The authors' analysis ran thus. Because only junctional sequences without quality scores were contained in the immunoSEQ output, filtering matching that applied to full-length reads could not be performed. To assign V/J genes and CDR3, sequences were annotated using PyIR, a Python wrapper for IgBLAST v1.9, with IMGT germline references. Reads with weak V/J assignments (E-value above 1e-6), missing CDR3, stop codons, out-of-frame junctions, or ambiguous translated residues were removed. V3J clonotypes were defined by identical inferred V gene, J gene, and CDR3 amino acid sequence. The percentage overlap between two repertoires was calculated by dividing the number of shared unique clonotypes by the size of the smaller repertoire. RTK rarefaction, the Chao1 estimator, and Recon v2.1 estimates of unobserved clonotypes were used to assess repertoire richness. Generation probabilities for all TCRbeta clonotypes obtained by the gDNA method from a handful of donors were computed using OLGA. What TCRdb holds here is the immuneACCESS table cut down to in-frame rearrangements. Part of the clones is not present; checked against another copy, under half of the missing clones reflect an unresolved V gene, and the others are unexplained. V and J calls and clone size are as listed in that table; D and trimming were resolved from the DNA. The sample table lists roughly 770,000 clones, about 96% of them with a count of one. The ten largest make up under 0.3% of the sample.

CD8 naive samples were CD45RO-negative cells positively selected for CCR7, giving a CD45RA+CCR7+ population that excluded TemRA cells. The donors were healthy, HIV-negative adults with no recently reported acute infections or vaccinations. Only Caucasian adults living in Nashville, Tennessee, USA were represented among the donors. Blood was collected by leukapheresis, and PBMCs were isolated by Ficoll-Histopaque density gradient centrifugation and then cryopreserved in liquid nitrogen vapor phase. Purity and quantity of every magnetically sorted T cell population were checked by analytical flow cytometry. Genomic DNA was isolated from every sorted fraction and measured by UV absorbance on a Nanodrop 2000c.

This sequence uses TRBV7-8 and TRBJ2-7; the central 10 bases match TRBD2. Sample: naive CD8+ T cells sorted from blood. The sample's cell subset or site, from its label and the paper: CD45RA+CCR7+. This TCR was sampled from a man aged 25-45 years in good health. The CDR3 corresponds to CASSSRLAGPYEQYF. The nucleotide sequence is TGTGCCAGCAGCTCGAGACTAGCGGGCCCCTACGAGCAGTACTTC.